This T cell receptor (beta chain) was obtained from a study of blood T cell repertoires in COVID-19. Study summary: Acute-phase and convalescent COVID-19 samples originated in the United States, Italy and Spain. The analysed material was cDNA or gDNA that came from T cells, B-cell-depleted T cells, or PBMCs.

Original processing methods: Using reference gene primer amplification, nucleated cell counts were estimated. The method was immunoSEQ multiplex PCR; TCRdb's version includes in-frame clones alone and lacks a portion of them. Clone size and the V and J calls come from that table; the DNA yielded D and trimming. The sample records about half a million clones, approximately 85% being singletons. V lost 5 bases and J 4 bases, leaving 14 bases between the germline ends. CDR1 is LNHNV and CDR2 is YYDKDF in the germline V gene (reference sequence). The CDR3 runs 14 residues. This chain connects TRBV15 to TRBJ2-5; no reliable D call. This receptor was identified in a human donor in a cohort sampled during active COVID-19. Sequences were obtained from peripheral blood. CDR3 region: CATSDPLDGETQYF. CDR3 bases: TGTGCCACCAGCGATCCCCTAGACGGAGAGACCCAGTACTTC.